The rows below give T cell receptor beta chains drawn from one sample of a study of regulatory T cells in long-lasting Graves disease. TCRdb redid the calling of the multiplex PCR reads with MiXCR, one entry per CDR3 protein. The sample has approximately 440,000 distinct CDR3 sequences, 23% seen once. The sequenced sample was peripheral blood mononuclear cells (PBMCs), obtained when the disease was refractory, from a patient treated with antithyroid drugs. The receptors stem from a female donor with Graves disease. CDR3s include the opening cysteine and the closing phenylalanine or tryptophan. The order of the fields is V gene, J gene, D gene, clone size, CDR3 DNA, CDR3 protein. The D gene is left open where the match is weak. Clone size is not always given. Where it is, it says once, few, many or a class for expanded clones.

TRBV2,TRBJ2-7,.,many,TGTGCCAGCTGGTGGCAGCCAAGCGAGCAGTACTTC,CASWWQPSEQYF
TRBV6-1,TRBJ2-3,.,.,TGTGCCAGCAGTACACGTCCGGTAGATACGCAGTATTTT,CASSTRPVDTQYF
TRBV20-1,TRBJ2-7,.,few,TGCAGTGCTCCGGGACAACCCTACGAGCAGTACTTC,CSAPGQPYEQYF
TRBV5-5,TRBJ2-7,.,few,TGTGCCAGCAGCTTCGAGTTCTACGAGCAGTACTTC,CASSFEFYEQYF
TRBV28,TRBJ1-6,TRBD1,many,TGTGCCAGCAGTCCCCCCGACAGGGAGAGTTCACCCCTCCACTTT,CASSPPDRESSPLHF
TRBV7-2,TRBJ2-7,TRBD2,.,TGTGCCAGCAGCTTAGTTGGAGCGGGAGGGACCTACGAGCAGTACTTC,CASSLVGAGGTYEQYF
TRBV28,TRBJ1-1,.,many,TGTGCCAGCATAGGGCAGATTAACACTGAAGCTTTCTTT,CASIGQINTEAFF
TRBV6-2/TRBV6-3,TRBJ2-3,TRBD2,.,TGTGCCAGCAGTTACCCCGGGGTAGCGGGAGTCCCCACAGATACGCAGTATTTT,CASSYPGVAGVPTDTQYF
TRBV30,TRBJ2-6,.,.,TGTGCCTGGAGTGTAACTCTCGATGGTGGGGCCAACGTCCTGACTTTC,CAWSVTLDGGANVLTF
TRBV30,TRBJ2-7,TRBD2,few,TGTGCCTGGAGGGATAGCGGGAGGTACGAGCAGTACTTC,CAWRDSGRYEQYF
TRBV19,TRBJ1-1,.,.,TGTGCCAGTAGTATAGCGGGGGGCACTGAAGCTTTCTTT,CASSIAGGTEAFF
TRBV20-1,TRBJ1-1,.,once,TGCAGTGCCCGCAGGGAAAACAATTTCATGAACACTGAAGCTTTCTTT,CSARRENNFMNTEAFF
TRBV28,TRBJ2-7,TRBD1,many,TGTGCCAGTTGGACAGGGGTAAACTACGAGCAGTACTTC,CASWTGVNYEQYF
TRBV25-1,TRBJ1-1,TRBD1,many,TGTGCCAGCAGTGAATCTGCTAGGACAGGGAACACTGAAGCTTTCTTT,CASSESARTGNTEAFF
TRBV5-1,TRBJ2-3,.,.,TGCGCCAGCAGCTTGCAGCCTTTGGGGACAGATACGCAGTATTTT,CASSLQPLGTDTQYF
TRBV25-1,TRBJ2-7,.,.,TGTGCCAGCAGTGAATTTCGGGGTTCCTCTTTCGAGCAGTACTTC,CASSEFRGSSFEQYF
TRBV20-1,TRBJ2-7,TRBD2,few,TGCAGTGCTAGAGGAATACGGGGGGGGTACGAGCAGTACTTC,CSARGIRGGYEQYF
TRBV29-1,TRBJ1-2,.,few,TGCAGCGCCCTAGGACGGTTCTATGGCTACACCTTC,CSALGRFYGYTF
TRBV19,TRBJ1-1,TRBD1,.,TGTGCCAGTAGTACTGACAGGGGGTGGACTGAAGCTTTCTTT,CASSTDRGWTEAFF
TRBV3-1,TRBJ2-5,.,.,TGTGCCAGCAGCCAAGCCCGAACAGGGAAAGAGACCCAGTACTTC,CASSQARTGKETQYF
TRBV27,TRBJ2-2,.,.,TGTGCCAGCAGTCCCTTTTGGGCCGGGGAGCTGTTTTTT,CASSPFWAGELFF
TRBV24-1,TRBJ2-3,.,.,TGTGCCACCAGTGATTCAGCGGGTTACACAGATACGCAGTATTTT,CATSDSAGYTDTQYF
TRBV20-1,TRBJ2-5,TRBD2,many,TGCAGTGCTATTAGGAGCGGGAGTTACCAAGAGACCCAGTACTTC,CSAIRSGSYQETQYF
TRBV2,TRBJ2-1,TRBD2,.,TGTGCCAGCAGTGAAGCGAGGCTAGCGGCCTACAATGAGCAGTTCTTC,CASSEARLAAYNEQFF
TRBV10-3,TRBJ2-2,TRBD1,few,TGTGCCACCAGTGACTGGGACAGGGACACCGGGGAGCTGTTTTTT,CATSDWDRDTGELFF
TRBV7-9,TRBJ2-5,TRBD2,many,TGTGCCAGCAAGCGGGATTTAGAAGAGACCCAGTACTTC,CASKRDLEETQYF
TRBV11-2,TRBJ2-3,.,.,TGTGCCAGCAGACCGACCGCTAGCACAGATACGCAGTATTTT,CASRPTASTDTQYF
TRBV2,TRBJ2-3,TRBD2,.,TGTGCCAGCAGTGCTTTGCGGGAGGGCCGTAGCACAGATACGCAGTATTTT,CASSALREGRSTDTQYF
TRBV28,TRBJ2-5,.,.,TGTGCCAGCACCTTGGAGGGGGAGACCCAGTACTTC,CASTLEGETQYF
TRBV30,TRBJ2-5,TRBD1,many,TGTGCCTTTACAACCGGGACAGGGATGGAGACCCAGTACTTC,CAFTTGTGMETQYF
TRBV11-1,TRBJ2-5,.,many,TGTGCCAGCAGACCAGGGGGGGTGGAGACCCAGTACTTC,CASRPGGVETQYF
TRBV20-1,TRBJ1-6,.,.,TGCAGTGCTAGAGATTGGGGGGTCGATTCACCCCTCCACTTT,CSARDWGVDSPLHF
TRBV7-9,TRBJ1-4,.,.,TGTGCCAGCAGCGCTGAGAGATCTAATGAAAAACTGTTTTTT,CASSAERSNEKLFF
TRBV29-1,TRBJ2-3,TRBD2,.,TGCAGCGTTGAAGATACGGGAGGGCCAAATACGCAGTATTTT,CSVEDTGGPNTQYF
TRBV19,TRBJ1-5,.,few,TGTGCCAGTAGTAGCGGACAGCAGTTCCGGCCCCAGCATTTT,CASSSGQQFRPQHF
TRBV6-5,TRBJ2-5,.,many,TGTGCCAGCAGTTCCCTCGGGGAAGAGACCCAGTACTTC,CASSSLGEETQYF
TRBV30,TRBJ1-1,.,few,TGTGCCTGGAGTGTACTAGTGGCAAGCGAAGCTTTCTTT,CAWSVLVASEAFF
TRBV6-5,TRBJ1-1,.,.,TGTGCCAGCAGTTACATGGGCAGGAACACTGAAGCTTTCTTT,CASSYMGRNTEAFF
TRBV7-2,TRBJ2-7,.,many,TGTGCCAGCAGCTCCCCCCCGGCTACACCGAGCGAGCAGTACTTC,CASSSPPATPSEQYF
TRBV30,TRBJ1-4,.,many,TGTGCCTGGATGGGACGAGCAACTAATGAAAAACTGTTTTTT,CAWMGRATNEKLFF
TRBV30,TRBJ2-7,.,many,TGTGCCTGGACGGACTCCTACGAGCAGTACTTC,CAWTDSYEQYF
TRBV7-2,TRBJ1-5,TRBD1,few,TGTGCCAGCAGCTTAGTAGGAGGACAGGTTCGCAGTCAGCCCCAGCATTTT,CASSLVGGQVRSQPQHF
TRBV6-5,TRBJ2-7,TRBD2,.,TGTGCCAGCAGTTACTCACCAGGACTAGCGGGGACCTACGAGCAGTACTTC,CASSYSPGLAGTYEQYF
TRBV5-5,TRBJ2-5,.,few,TGTGCCAGCAGCTTCCAAGACCTCCAAGAGACCCAGTACTTC,CASSFQDLQETQYF
TRBV6-1,TRBJ1-5,.,few,TGTGCCAGCAACCAAGCCGGAGGATTCAATCAGCCCCAGCATTTT,CASNQAGGFNQPQHF
TRBV28,TRBJ1-2,.,many,TGTGCCAGCAGTTTGGGAGGAGCGGTGAGCTACACCTTC,CASSLGGAVSYTF
TRBV29-1,TRBJ2-7,.,.,TGCAGCGTTGAATTGGGGACCTACGAGCAGTACTTC,CSVELGTYEQYF
TRBV7-2,TRBJ2-7,.,.,TGTGCCAGCAGCATCGGGCCCTACGAGCAGTACTTC,CASSIGPYEQYF
TRBV6-1,TRBJ1-2,TRBD1,many,TGTGCCAGCAGAATCGGGACAGGGGAGGTCCACACCTTC,CASRIGTGEVHTF
TRBV6-1,TRBJ2-7,TRBD2,few,TGTGCCAGCAGCCACCTGCGGGAGGGCCTCCACGAGCAGTACTTC,CASSHLREGLHEQYF
TRBV5-5,TRBJ2-7,.,.,TGCGCCAGCAGCCCCGGCTACGGGGTGGGGGAGCAGTACTTC,CASSPGYGVGEQYF